A selection of T cell receptor beta chains follows, all from one sample in a study of cytomegalovirus exposure and HLA in healthy donors. The table came from immunoSEQ multiplex PCR; TCRdb's copy has only in-frame clones and leaves some out. The table has about 140,000 clones, roughly 77% seen once; the top ten hold over 3%. What was sequenced was PBMCs. The receptors come from a female donor in good health and CMV-seronegative. CDR3s include the opening cysteine and the closing phenylalanine or tryptophan. The order of the fields is clone size, V gene, D gene, J gene, CDR3 length, CDR3 DNA, CDR3 protein. D genes are given only for firm matches. A clone size is listed for some rows: how often the clone was seen (once, few, many), or a class if it is expanded.

>.|TRBV9|TRBD1|TRBJ2-5|17
TGTGCCAGCAGCCCATACGGGACAGGGAGGGTCCAAGAGACCCAGTACTTC
CASSPYGTGRVQETQYF
>once|TRBV28|TRBD1|TRBJ2-7|14
TGTGCCAGCAGTTCCCGGGACAGGGAAGGCCAGCAGTACTTC
CASSSRDREGQQYF
>.|TRBV7-2|.|TRBJ1-2|13
TGTGCCAGCAGTTATGGACAGCCCTATGGCTACACCTTC
CASSYGQPYGYTF
>.|TRBV7-2|.|TRBJ1-2|15
TGTGCCAGCAGCCTAAAAGGGGGAGTTGGGTATGGCTACACCTTC
CASSLKGGVGYGYTF
>once|TRBV4-1|.|TRBJ2-5|14
TGCGCCAGCAGTCAGCCGGGTAGACAAGAGACCCAGTACTTC
CASSQPGRQETQYF
>.|TRBV9|.|TRBJ1-2|17
TGTGCCAGCAGCGTAGCCGAACGGGAGGGCTCGGTCTATGGCTACACCTTC
CASSVAEREGSVYGYTF
>.|TRBV7-2|TRBD2|TRBJ2-3|16
TGTGCCAGCAGATCCTCCGGGCGGGGGGGAACTGATACGCAGTATTTT
CASRSSGRGGTDTQYF
>.|TRBV5-5|.|TRBJ1-5|14
TGTGCCAGCAGCTCTACAGGTAATAATCAGCCCCAGCATTTT
CASSSTGNNQPQHF
>.|TRBV6-5|.|TRBJ1-2|14
TGTGCCAGCAGTTTGCGGGCGACTCCGAAGGGCTACACCTTC
CASSLRATPKGYTF
>.|TRBV30|TRBD1|TRBJ1-1|16
TGTGCCTGGAGTGTATGGACAGGGGCGGGGGACACTGAAGCTTTCTTT
CAWSVWTGAGDTEAFF
>.|TRBV4-3|TRBD2|TRBJ2-5|17
TGCGCCAGCAGCCAAGATTGGCAAGCGGGGGGACAAGAGACCCAGTACTTC
CASSQDWQAGGQETQYF
>.|TRBV19|TRBD2|TRBJ2-5|14
TGTGCCAGTAGTCTACTAGCGTCCCAAGAGACCCAGTACTTC
CASSLLASQETQYF
>.|TRBV25-1|.|TRBJ2-7|11
TGTGCCAGCAGTGACCGCTACGAGCAGTACTTC
CASSDRYEQYF
>few|TRBV5-1|.|TRBJ2-3|14
TGCGCCAGCAGTTGGACAGATTTCACAGATACGCAGTATTTT
CASSWTDFTDTQYF
>.|TRBV27|TRBD1|TRBJ1-4|14
TGTGCCAGCAGTTTTGACAGGGAGGCTGAAAAACTGTTTTTT
CASSFDREAEKLFF
>once|TRBV19|.|TRBJ2-5|13
TGTGCCAGTAGTCCCCTCGCCGGGGAGACCCAGTACTTC
CASSPLAGETQYF
>.|TRBV2|TRBD1|TRBJ2-1|13
TGTGCCAGCAGCCGACAGGGGAGGAATGAGCAGTTCTTC
CASSRQGRNEQFF
>.|TRBV15|.|TRBJ2-7|13
TGTGCCACCAGCTCAACAGACAAGTACGAGCAGTACTTC
CATSSTDKYEQYF
>.|TRBV27|.|TRBJ2-1|18
TGTGCCAGCAGCTCAGTTGGGGGATTTGCGGGGACCAACAATGAGCAGTTCTTC
CASSSVGGFAGTNNEQFF
>.|TRBV6-6|.|TRBJ1-5|15
TGTGCCAGCCTCCAGGGTCTGGCGGGCAATCAGCCCCAGCATTTT
CASLQGLAGNQPQHF
>once|TRBV7-2|TRBD1|TRBJ1-1|15
TGTGCCAGCAGTCCAAACCCGGGACAGGGTGTAGTAGCTTTCTTT
CASSPNPGQGVVAFF
>.|TRBV25-1|TRBD2|TRBJ2-1|15
TGTGCCAGCAGTGAATCGGGGGAGGGCCGTCATGAGCAGTTCTTC
CASSESGEGRHEQFF
>.|TRBV9|.|TRBJ1-5|13
TGTGCCAGCAGCGTCGACAGAAATCAGCCCCAGCATTTT
CASSVDRNQPQHF
>.|TRBV27|.|TRBJ2-1|11
TGTGCCAGCAGTTCATTCAATGAGCAGTTCTTC
CASSSFNEQFF
>.|TRBV9|.|TRBJ2-7|15
TGTGCCAGCAGCGTAGGACCGGGACTCCTCTACGAGCAGTACTTC
CASSVGPGLLYEQYF
>many|TRBV2|.|TRBJ1-1|13
TGTGCCAGCATCAGTTCAATGAACACTGAAGCTTTCTTT
CASISSMNTEAFF
>few|TRBV19|.|TRBJ1-2|13
TGTGCCAGTGAACCACAGGGAAACTATGGCTACACCTTC
CASEPQGNYGYTF
>.|TRBV10-2|.|TRBJ1-2|16
TGCGCCAGCAGTGAGTCAGGCAGGGTGGATAACTATGGCTACACCTTC
CASSESGRVDNYGYTF
>.|TRBV19|TRBD2|TRBJ2-3|14
TGTGCCAGTAGCGGACTAGCGGGGGGCACAGATAAGTATTTT
CASSGLAGGTDKYF
>.|TRBV6-5|.|TRBJ2-3|14
TGTGCCAGCGCCCCCCTGGAGGCCACAGATACGCAGTATTTT
CASAPLEATDTQYF
>.|TRBV2|TRBD1|TRBJ2-1|16
TGTGCCAGCAGATCGAGGACAGGGAATCCCTACAATGAGCAGTTCTTC
CASRSRTGNPYNEQFF
>.|TRBV10-2|.|TRBJ2-1|12
TGCGCCAGCAAATCCTCGGGCAATGAGCAGTTCTTC
CASKSSGNEQFF
>.|TRBV9|.|TRBJ1-2|11
TGTGCCAGCAGCTCCCGGGGTGGCTACACCTTC
CASSSRGGYTF
>.|TRBV28|TRBD1|TRBJ2-1|14
TGTGCCAGCAGTCCGGACAGGGAGTTCAATGAGCAGTTCTTC
CASSPDREFNEQFF
>.|TRBV7-6|TRBD1|TRBJ2-1|15
TGTGCCAGCAGCTTAGGGACAGGGGTTAGCAATGAGCAGTTCTTC
CASSLGTGVSNEQFF
>many|TRBV12-5|TRBD1|TRBJ1-1|15
TGTGCTAGTGGTTTGGGGACAGGGAGAGGCACTGAAGCTTTCTTT
CASGLGTGRGTEAFF
>.|TRBV5-4|TRBD1|TRBJ2-3|16
TGTGCCAGCAGCTCTTACAGGGGGCTCGTCACAGATACGCAGTATTTT
CASSSYRGLVTDTQYF
>.|TRBV5-1|TRBD1|TRBJ1-5|14
TGCGCCAGCTCTAGGACAGGGTCGGATCAGCCCCAGCATTTT
CASSRTGSDQPQHF
>.|TRBV15|TRBD2|TRBJ2-3|16
TGTGCCACCACCCAGATGGTAGCGGGACGAAGAGATACGCAGTATTTT
CATTQMVAGRRDTQYF
>.|TRBV6-5|TRBD2|TRBJ2-3|14
TGTGCCAGCATCGAGGGAGGGGAAGCGGATACGCAGTATTTT
CASIEGGEADTQYF
>once|TRBV4-1|.|TRBJ2-7|15
TGCGCCAGCAGCCATGAGTCCGGGTCCGCGCACGAGCAGTACTTC
CASSHESGSAHEQYF
>.|TRBV11-2|TRBD1|TRBJ1-2|16
TGTGCCAGCAGCTTAAATCCAGGGGGCCTTAACTATGGCTACACCTTC
CASSLNPGGLNYGYTF
>few|TRBV6-1|.|TRBJ1-5|12
TGTGCCAGCAAAGAGGGATCCCTGGCCCAGCATTTT
CASKEGSLAQHF
>once|TRBV25-1|TRBD2|TRBJ2-5|14
TGTGCCAGCAGTGATAGCGGGAGGGTAGAGACCCAGTACTTC
CASSDSGRVETQYF
>.|TRBV7-2|TRBD2|TRBJ2-5|16
TGTGCCAGCAGCTTAGGGGCTAGCGGGAGCGGAGAGACCCAGTACTTC
CASSLGASGSGETQYF
>.|TRBV18|.|TRBJ1-2|16
TGTGCCAGCTCACAAAACCAGGGTGGGGAAGTCGATGGCTACACCTTC
CASSQNQGGEVDGYTF
>.|TRBV4-3|TRBD1|TRBJ2-6|17
TGCGCCAGCAGCCACCCCGGGACAGACTCTGGGGCCAACGTCCTGACTTTC
CASSHPGTDSGANVLTF